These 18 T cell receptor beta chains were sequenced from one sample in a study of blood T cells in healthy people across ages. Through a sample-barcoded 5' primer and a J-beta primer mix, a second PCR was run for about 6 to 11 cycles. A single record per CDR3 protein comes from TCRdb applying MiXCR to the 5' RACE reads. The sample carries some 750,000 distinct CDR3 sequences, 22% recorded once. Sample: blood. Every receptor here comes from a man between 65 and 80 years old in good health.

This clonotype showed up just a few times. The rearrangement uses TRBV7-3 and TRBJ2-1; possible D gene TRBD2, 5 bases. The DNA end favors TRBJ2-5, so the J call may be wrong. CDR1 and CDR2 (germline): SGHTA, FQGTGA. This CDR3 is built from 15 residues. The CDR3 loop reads CASSLAGLPQETQYF. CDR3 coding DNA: TGTGCCAGCAGCTTAGCGGGTCTCCCTCAAGAGACCCAGTACTTC.

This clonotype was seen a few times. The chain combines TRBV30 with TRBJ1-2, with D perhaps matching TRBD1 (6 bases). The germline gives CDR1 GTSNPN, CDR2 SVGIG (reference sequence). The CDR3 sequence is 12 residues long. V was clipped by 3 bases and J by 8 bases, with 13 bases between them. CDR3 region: CAWRRQAGGYTF. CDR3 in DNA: TGTGCCTGGAGGCGACAGGCCGGAGGCTACACCTTC.

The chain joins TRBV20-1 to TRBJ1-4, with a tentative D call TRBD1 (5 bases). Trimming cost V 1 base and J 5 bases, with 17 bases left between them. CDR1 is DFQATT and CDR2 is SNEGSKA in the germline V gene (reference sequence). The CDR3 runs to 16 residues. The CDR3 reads CSARAGGNPKNEKLFF. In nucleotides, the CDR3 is TGCAGTGCTAGAGCTGGGGGGAATCCTAAGAATGAAAAACTGTTTTTT.

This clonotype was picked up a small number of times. The CDR3 sequence: CASSLGHSDREKLFF. The CDR3 DNA follows: TGCGCCAGCAGCTTGGGGCACTCGGACCGTGAAAAACTGTTTTTT. V is TRBV5-1 and J is TRBJ1-4; D unclear. There are 15 residues in the CDR3. V lost 0 bases and J 7 bases, leaving 13 bases between the germline ends. Per germline, CDR1 SGHRS and CDR2 YFSETQ. The whole variable domain, filled in from reference TRBV5-1 and TRBJ1-4, reads KAGVTQTPRYLIKTRGQQVTLSCSPISGHRSVSWYQQTPGQGLQFLFEYFSETQRNKGNFPGRFSGRQFSNSRSEMNVSTLELGDSALYLCASSLGHSDREKLFFGSGTQLSVL.

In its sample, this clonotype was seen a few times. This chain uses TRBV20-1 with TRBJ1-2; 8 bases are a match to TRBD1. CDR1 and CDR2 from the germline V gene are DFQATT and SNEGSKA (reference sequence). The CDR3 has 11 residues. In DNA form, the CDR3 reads TGCAGGCCAGGGGGCGAGTATGGCTACACCTTC. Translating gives CRPGGEYGYTF.

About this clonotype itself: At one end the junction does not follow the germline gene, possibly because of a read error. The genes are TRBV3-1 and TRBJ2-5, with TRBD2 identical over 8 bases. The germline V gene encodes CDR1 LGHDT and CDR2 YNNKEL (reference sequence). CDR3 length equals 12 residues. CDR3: CACSQGSGGRFF. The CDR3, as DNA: TGTGCCTGCAGCCAAGGAAGCGGGGGACGGTTCTTC.

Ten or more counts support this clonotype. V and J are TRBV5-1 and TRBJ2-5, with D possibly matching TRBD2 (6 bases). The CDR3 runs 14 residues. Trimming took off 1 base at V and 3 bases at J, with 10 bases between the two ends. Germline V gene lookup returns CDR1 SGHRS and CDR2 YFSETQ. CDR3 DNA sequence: TGCGCCAGCAGCTTGAGTGCGGGGAAAGAGACCCAGTACTTC. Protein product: CASSLSAGKETQYF.

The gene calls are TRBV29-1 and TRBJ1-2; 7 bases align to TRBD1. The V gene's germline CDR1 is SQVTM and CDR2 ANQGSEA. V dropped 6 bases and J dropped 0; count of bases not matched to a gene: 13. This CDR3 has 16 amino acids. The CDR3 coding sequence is TGCAGCGTCAGTACTTATGACAGGGAAACTAACTATGGCTACACCTTC. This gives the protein CSVSTYDRETNYGYTF.

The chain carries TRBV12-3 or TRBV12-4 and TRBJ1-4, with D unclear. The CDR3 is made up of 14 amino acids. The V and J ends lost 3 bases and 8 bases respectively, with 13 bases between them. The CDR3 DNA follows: TGTGCCAGCAGTTTTAAGACGTCGCGGGAAAAACTGTTTTTT. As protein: CASSFKTSREKLFF.

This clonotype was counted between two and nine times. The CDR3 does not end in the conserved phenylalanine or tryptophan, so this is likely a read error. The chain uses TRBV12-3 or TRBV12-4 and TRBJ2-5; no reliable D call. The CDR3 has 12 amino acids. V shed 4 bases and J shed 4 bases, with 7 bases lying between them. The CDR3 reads CASSWAVETQYL. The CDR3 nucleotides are TGTGCCAGCAGTTGGGCAGTAGAGACCCAGTACCTC.

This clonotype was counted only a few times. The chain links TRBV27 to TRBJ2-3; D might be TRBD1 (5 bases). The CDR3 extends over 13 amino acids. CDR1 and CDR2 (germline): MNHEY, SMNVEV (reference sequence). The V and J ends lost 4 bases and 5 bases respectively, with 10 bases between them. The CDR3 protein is CASSWQGIDTQYF. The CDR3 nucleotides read TGTGCCAGCAGTTGGCAGGGAATAGATACGCAGTATTTT.

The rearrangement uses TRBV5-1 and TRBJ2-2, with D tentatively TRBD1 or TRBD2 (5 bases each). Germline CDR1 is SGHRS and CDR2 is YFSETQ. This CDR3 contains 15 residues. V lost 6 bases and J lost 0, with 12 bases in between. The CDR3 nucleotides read TGCGCCAGCACTTGGGGGTCTCCGAACACCGGGGAGCTGTTTTTT. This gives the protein CASTWGSPNTGELFF.

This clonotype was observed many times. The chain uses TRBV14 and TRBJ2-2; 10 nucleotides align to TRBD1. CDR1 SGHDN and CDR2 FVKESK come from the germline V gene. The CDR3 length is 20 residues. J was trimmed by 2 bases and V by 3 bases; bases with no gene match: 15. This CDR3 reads CASSQTGTGDWDPNTGELFF. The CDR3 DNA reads TGTGCCAGCAGCCAGACCGGGACAGGGGATTGGGATCCTAACACCGGGGAGCTGTTTTTT.

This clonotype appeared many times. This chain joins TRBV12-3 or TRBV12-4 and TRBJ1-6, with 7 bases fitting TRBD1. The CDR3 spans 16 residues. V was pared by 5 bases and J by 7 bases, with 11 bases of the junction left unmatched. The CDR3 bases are TGTGCCAGCAGTAGAGGAACCCAGGGGGGAAATTCACCCCTCCACTTT. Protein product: CASSRGTQGGNSPLHF.

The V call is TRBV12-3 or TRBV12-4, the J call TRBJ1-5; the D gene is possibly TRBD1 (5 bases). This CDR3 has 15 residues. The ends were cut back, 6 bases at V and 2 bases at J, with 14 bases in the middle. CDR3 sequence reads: CASSPGGRGNQPQHF. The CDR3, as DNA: TGTGCCAGCAGCCCGGGGGGTAGGGGCAATCAGCCCCAGCATTTT.

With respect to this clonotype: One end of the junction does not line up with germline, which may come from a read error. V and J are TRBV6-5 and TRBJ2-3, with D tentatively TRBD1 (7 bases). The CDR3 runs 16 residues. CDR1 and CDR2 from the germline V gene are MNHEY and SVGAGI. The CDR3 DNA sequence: TGTGCCGGCAGTCGGGGGAACAGGGGAAGCACGGATACGCAGTATTTT. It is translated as CAGSRGNRGSTDTQYF.

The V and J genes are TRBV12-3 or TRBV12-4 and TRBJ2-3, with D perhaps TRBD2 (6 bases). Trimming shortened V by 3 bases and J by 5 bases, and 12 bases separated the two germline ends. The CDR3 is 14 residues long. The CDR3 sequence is CASSFGDFQDTQYF. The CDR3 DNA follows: TGTGCCAGCAGTTTCGGGGACTTCCAAGATACGCAGTATTTT.

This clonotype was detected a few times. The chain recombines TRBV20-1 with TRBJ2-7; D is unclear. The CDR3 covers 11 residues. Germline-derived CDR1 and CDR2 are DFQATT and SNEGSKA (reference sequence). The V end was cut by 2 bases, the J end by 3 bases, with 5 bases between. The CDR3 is CSARPGYEQYF. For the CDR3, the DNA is TGCAGTGCTAGACCAGGCTACGAGCAGTACTTC.